The 24 T cell receptor beta chains given below trace back to one sample, sequenced in a study of circulating and synovial CD4+ cells in juvenile arthritis. Clones were sequenced by immunoSEQ multiplex PCR, and TCRdb holds only the in-frame ones, with some missing. This table holds tens of thousands of clones, nearly 97% found once. The sample was CD4+ T cells from blood. The receptors were sampled from a human donor with juvenile idiopathic arthritis.

The chain carries TRBV6-5 and TRBJ2-7; 7 bases are a match to TRBD1. The CDR3 is made up of 15 amino acids. Looked up from germline, CDR1 is MNHEY and CDR2 is SVGAGI. Trimming took 6 bases from V and 3 from J; bases not matched to a gene: 11. CDR3 amino acids: CASSVSGQAYYEQYF. The DNA for the CDR3 is TGTGCCAGCAGCGTCTCAGGACAGGCCTACTACGAGCAGTACTTC.

The chain combines TRBV5-5 with TRBJ1-1, with D possibly TRBD1 on 6 matching bases. CDR3 length equals 15 residues. The V end lost 4 bases, the J end lost 0 bases, and 13 bases lay between the germline ends. Germline V gives CDR1 SGHKS, CDR2 YYEKEE (reference sequence). DNA for the CDR3: TGTGCCAGCAGCCGGGGGGGCCTCGTGAACACTGAAGCTTTCTTT. Protein: CASSRGGLVNTEAFF. Combining the CDR3 with reference TRBV5-5 and TRBJ1-1 gives the whole variable domain DAGVTQSPTHLIKTRGQQVTLRCSPISGHKSVSWYQQVLGQGPQFIFQYYEKEERGRGNFPDRFSARQFPNYSSELNVNALLLGDSALYLCASSRGGLVNTEAFFGQGTRLTVV.

This rearrangement joins TRBV9 to TRBJ2-3; 8 bases are a match to TRBD2. V trimming: 4 bases; J trimming: 3 bases; junction bases outside the gene matches: 7. Germline V gives CDR1 SGDLS, CDR2 YYNGEE. This CDR3 spans 15 amino acids. CDR3 residues: CASSLGSGGTDTQYF. The CDR3, as DNA: TGTGCCAGCAGCTTAGGCAGCGGGGGTACAGATACGCAGTATTTT.

In this sample, this clone turned up once. The chain has TRBV28 and TRBJ2-3; D not resolved. CDR1 and CDR2 from the germline V gene are MDHEN and SYDVKM. The CDR3 is 18 amino acids. With 1 base removed from V and 2 bases from J, the gap between germline ends came to 19 bases. The CDR3 sequence is CASSLLWPSTTFTDTQYF. CDR3 DNA sequence: TGTGCCAGCAGTTTATTGTGGCCTTCCACCACGTTCACAGATACGCAGTATTTT.

The chain recombines TRBV2 with TRBJ1-2; D remains ambiguous. Germline V gene sequence: CDR1 SNHLY, CDR2 FYNNEI. The CDR3 loop spans 11 amino acids. V was cut by 8 bases and J by 1 base, with 5 bases left in between. The CDR3 sequence: CASASNYGYTF. CDR3 DNA: TGTGCCAGCGCCAGTAACTATGGCTACACCTTC.

The chain uses TRBV7-2 and TRBJ1-2; D remains unclear. The V gene lost 4 bases and the J gene lost 8 bases, with 5 bases spanning the gap. Germline CDR1 SGHTA, CDR2 FQGNSA. The CDR3 has 10 residues. CDR3 amino acids: CASSSGGYTF. CDR3 nucleotides: TGTGCCAGCAGCTCGGGAGGCTACACCTTC.

The chain couples TRBV6-1 to TRBJ2-7; TRBD1 matches 8 bases. CDR3 size: 15 residues. Germline V gene data show CDR1 as MNHNS and CDR2 as SASEGT. V dropped 3 bases and J dropped 2; count of bases not matched to a gene: 6. This chain's CDR3 is CASSDRDRLTYEQYF. CDR3 nucleotides: TGTGCCAGCAGTGATCGGGACAGGTTGACCTACGAGCAGTACTTC.

The chain carries TRBV5-6 and TRBJ2-5; D remains unclear. CDR3 length equals 13 residues. Germline V gene sequence: CDR1 SGHDT, CDR2 YYEEEE. The germline V and J ends were trimmed by 4 bases and 1 base, with 8 bases remaining between them. CDR3 in DNA: TGTGCCAGCAGCCTCTGGCCCCAAGAGACCCAGTACTTC. This translates into CASSLWPQETQYF.

This rearrangement joins TRBV7-9 to TRBJ2-3; TRBD2 aligns across 9 bases. The V gene end was trimmed by 3 bases and the J gene end by 4 bases; junction bases not matched to a gene: 2. This CDR3 has 14 residues. Germline lookup yields CDR1 SEHNR and CDR2 FQNEAQ (reference sequence). Written as DNA, the CDR3 is TGTGCCAGCAGCTTCGGACTAGCGTCAGATACGCAGTATTTT. Translation gives CASSFGLASDTQYF.

The J gene is TRBJ1-5, the V gene TRBV18, with D unclear. The CDR3 consists of 12 residues. Germline loops: CDR1 KGHSH, CDR2 LQKENI. The V gene lost 6 bases and the J gene lost 3 bases, with 6 bases spanning the gap. The CDR3 coding sequence is TGTGCCAGCTCGCGGGACAATCAGCCCCAGCATTTT. Translation gives CASSRDNQPQHF.

This clone was detected once. The chain joins TRBV6-1 to TRBJ1-1; D unclear. The CDR3 is made up of 13 amino acids. V lost 8 bases to trimming and J lost 1 base, with 11 bases between them. Germline V gives CDR1 MNHNS, CDR2 SASEGT. CDR3 protein: CASEGYRNTEAFF. CDR3 sequence (DNA): TGTGCCAGCGAAGGTTACAGGAACACTGAAGCTTTCTTT.

The chain joins TRBV4-1 to TRBJ2-7; 9 nucleotides match TRBD2. Germline lookup yields CDR1 MGHRA and CDR2 YSYEKL. The CDR3 has 16 residues. V lost 6 bases and J lost 4; bases outside the gene matches: 13. The CDR3 DNA follows: TGCGCCAGCAGTCCAAGGGGCGGGAGGGCCCAATACGAGCAGTACTTC. Translating gives CASSPRGGRAQYEQYF.

The J gene is TRBJ2-5, the V gene TRBV28; 8 nucleotides agree with TRBD1. The trim removed 3 bases at V and 4 bases at J, leaving 7 bases unmatched. This CDR3 spans 15 amino acids. Germline V gene data show CDR1 as MDHEN and CDR2 as SYDVKM. DNA for the CDR3: TGTGCCAGCAGTTTTCTTTCAGGGGGCCGAGAGACCCAGTACTTC. It yields the protein CASSFLSGGRETQYF.

The chain carries TRBV6-5 and TRBJ2-7, with 9 bases aligning to TRBD1. V was clipped by 1 base and J by 3 bases; unmatched bases: 4. The V gene's germline CDR1 is MNHEY and CDR2 SVGAGI. The length of the CDR3 is 15 residues. The CDR3 region has the DNA TGTGCCAGCAGTTACTATGTGGGACAGGGCTACGAGCAGTACTTC. It is translated as CASSYYVGQGYEQYF.

The genes are TRBV7-2 and TRBJ2-7; TRBD2 matches at 8 bases. This CDR3 comprises 14 residues. Trimming removed 2 bases from V and 3 bases from J; junction bases left unmatched: 3. Germline CDR1 reads SGHTA; CDR2 reads FQGNSA. CDR3 DNA sequence: TGTGCCAGCAGCTTATTGGCGGGGGGCTACGAGCAGTACTTC. Its protein is CASSLLAGGYEQYF.

J is TRBJ1-6 and V is TRBV25-1, with unresolved D. The ends were cut back, 7 bases at V and 7 bases at J, with 23 bases in the middle. This CDR3 has 17 amino acids. The germline CDR1 and CDR2 sequences are MGHDK and SYGVNS. This CDR3 reads CASTDRRLNSRNSPLHF. The CDR3 DNA reads as TGTGCCAGCACTGACCGTCGCCTGAACAGTAGGAATTCACCCCTCCACTTT.

Turning to this clone: The sample holds other DNA sequences that translate to the same CDR3. This sequence joins TRBV18 and TRBJ2-3; no clear D. This CDR3 contains 13 residues. Trimming shortened V by 6 bases and J by 0 bases, and 7 bases separated the two germline ends. The germline CDR1 and CDR2 sequences are KGHSH and LQKENI. Written as DNA, the CDR3 is TGTGCCAGCTCTCCCCCTAGCACAGATACGCAGTATTTT. Encoded protein: CASSPPSTDTQYF.

The chain joins TRBV4-3 to TRBJ2-5; unclear D gene. The CDR3 covers 16 residues. V gave up 0 bases and J gave up 5 bases, with 16 bases separating them. Germline CDR1 reads LGHNA; CDR2 reads YSLEER. CDR3 loop: CASSQDLSPLRETQYF. CDR3 sequence (DNA): TGCGCCAGCAGCCAAGATCTATCGCCTCTTCGCGAGACCCAGTACTTC.

This rearrangement joins TRBV28 to TRBJ2-2; 7 bases agree with TRBD2. V shed 3 bases and J 3 bases; nucleotides not matched to a gene: 10. The CDR3 consists of 17 residues. In germline, CDR1 is MDHEN, CDR2 SYDVKM. CDR3: CASSLGAGKGYTGELFF. The CDR3 DNA reads as TGTGCCAGCAGTTTGGGAGCGGGAAAGGGGTACACCGGGGAGCTGTTTTTT.

This clone was counted once. The chain is built from TRBV18 and TRBJ2-1; no definite D call. The V gene lost 5 bases and the J gene lost 6 bases, with 11 bases spanning the gap. In germline, CDR1 is KGHSH, CDR2 LQKENI. CDR3 size: 13 residues. Written as DNA, the CDR3 is TGTGCCAGCTCAATCAGTCTTACCAATGAGCAGTTCTTC. Its translation is CASSISLTNEQFF.

This chain joins TRBV27 and TRBJ2-2; perhaps TRBD2 as D (6 bases). V gave up 6 bases and J gave up 5 bases, with 10 bases separating them. The germline V gene has CDR1 MNHEY and CDR2 SMNVEV (reference sequence). The CDR3 is 13 residues long. DNA of the CDR3: TGTGCCAGCAGCGGCGCGGGGACCGGGGAGCTGTTTTTT. Translated, it gives CASSGAGTGELFF.

The genes are TRBV2 and TRBJ2-3; D not resolved. Deletions cut 3 bases from V and 3 bases from J, with 10 bases between. This CDR3 has 14 residues. From germline, CDR1 is SNHLY and CDR2 FYNNEI. This CDR3 reads CASSDSSRTDTQYF. As DNA, the CDR3 is TGTGCCAGCAGTGATAGTAGCAGAACAGATACGCAGTATTTT.

This clone showed up just once. The rearrangement uses TRBV2 and TRBJ1-2, with TRBD1 identical over 9 bases. Germline-derived CDR1 and CDR2 are SNHLY and FYNNEI. V shed 4 bases, J shed 4 bases, and the junction held 13 bases outside the gene matches. The CDR3 loop spans 17 amino acids. The DNA of the CDR3 is TGTGCCAGCAGTGGTTGGGACAGGGTAGGGGGTGTCTATGGCTACACCTTC. Its protein product is CASSGWDRVGGVYGYTF.

On this clone itself: The same CDR3 is also encoded by other DNA sequences in this sample. The V gene is TRBV21-1, the J gene TRBJ1-6; the DNA was not compared with TRBD1, the D call given in the table. TRBV21-1 has pseudogene status. CDR3 length: 17 amino acids. DNA for the CDR3: TGTGCCAGCAACGACCGACCTTACAGCTCCTATAATTCCCCCCTCCACTTT. Protein: CASNDRPYSSYNSPLHF.